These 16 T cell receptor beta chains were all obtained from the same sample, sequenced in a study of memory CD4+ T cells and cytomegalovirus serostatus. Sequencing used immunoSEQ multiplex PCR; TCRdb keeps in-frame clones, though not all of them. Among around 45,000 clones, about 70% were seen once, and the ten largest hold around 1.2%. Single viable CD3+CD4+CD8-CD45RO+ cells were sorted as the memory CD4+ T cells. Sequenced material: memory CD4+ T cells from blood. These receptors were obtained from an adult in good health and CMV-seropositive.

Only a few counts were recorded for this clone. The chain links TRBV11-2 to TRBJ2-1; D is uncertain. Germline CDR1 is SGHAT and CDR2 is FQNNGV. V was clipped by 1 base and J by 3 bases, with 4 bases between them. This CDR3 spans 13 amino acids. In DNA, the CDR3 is TGTGCCAGCAGCTTAGGGGGCTACAATGAGCAGTTCTTC. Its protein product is CASSLGGYNEQFF. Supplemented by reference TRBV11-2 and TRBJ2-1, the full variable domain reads EAGVAQSPRYKIIEKRQSVAFWCNPISGHATLYWYQQILGQGPKLLIQFQNNGVVDDSQLPKDRFSAERLKGVDSTLKIQPAKLEDSAVYLCASSLGGYNEQFFGPGTRLTVL.

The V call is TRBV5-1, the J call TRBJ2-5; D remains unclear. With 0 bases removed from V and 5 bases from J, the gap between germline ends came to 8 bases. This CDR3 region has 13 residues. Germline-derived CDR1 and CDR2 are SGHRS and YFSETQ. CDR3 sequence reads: CASSLGVVETQYF. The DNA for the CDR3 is TGCGCCAGCAGCTTGGGGGTAGTGGAGACCCAGTACTTC.

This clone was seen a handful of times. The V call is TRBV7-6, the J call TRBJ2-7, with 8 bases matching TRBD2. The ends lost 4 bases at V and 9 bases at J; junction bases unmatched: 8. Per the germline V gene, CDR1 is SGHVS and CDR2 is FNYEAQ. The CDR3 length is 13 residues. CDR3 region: CASSSGRGAWQYF. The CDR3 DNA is TGTGCCAGCAGCTCAGGGCGGGGGGCATGGCAGTACTTC.

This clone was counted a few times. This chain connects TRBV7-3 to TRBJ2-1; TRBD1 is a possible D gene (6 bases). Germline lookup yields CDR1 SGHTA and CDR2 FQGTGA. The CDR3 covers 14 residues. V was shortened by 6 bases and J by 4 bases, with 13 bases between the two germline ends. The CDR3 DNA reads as TGTGCCAGCAGTCGGGACAAGGGGTACAATGAGCAGTTCTTC. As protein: CASSRDKGYNEQFF.

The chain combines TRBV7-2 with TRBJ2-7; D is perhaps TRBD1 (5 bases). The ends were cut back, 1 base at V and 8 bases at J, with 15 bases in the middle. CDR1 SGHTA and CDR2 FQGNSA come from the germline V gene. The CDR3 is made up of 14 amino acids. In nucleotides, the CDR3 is TGTGCCAGCAGCTTAGAGGGGTGGGGTTCGAAGCAGTACTTC. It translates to CASSLEGWGSKQYF.

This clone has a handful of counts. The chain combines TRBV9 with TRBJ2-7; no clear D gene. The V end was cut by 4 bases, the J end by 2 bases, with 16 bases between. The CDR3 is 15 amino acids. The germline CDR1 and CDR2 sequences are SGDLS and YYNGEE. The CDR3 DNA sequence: TGTGCCAGCAGCCCCACACCTGGCGGAACCTACGAGCAGTACTTC. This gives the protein CASSPTPGGTYEQYF.

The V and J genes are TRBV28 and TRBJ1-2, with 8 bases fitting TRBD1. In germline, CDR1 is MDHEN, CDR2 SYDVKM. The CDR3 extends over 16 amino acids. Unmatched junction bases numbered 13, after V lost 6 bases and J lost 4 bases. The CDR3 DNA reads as TGTGCCAGCAGACCTCATCCGGGACAGGAAAGCTATGGCTACACCTTC. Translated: CASRPHPGQESYGYTF.

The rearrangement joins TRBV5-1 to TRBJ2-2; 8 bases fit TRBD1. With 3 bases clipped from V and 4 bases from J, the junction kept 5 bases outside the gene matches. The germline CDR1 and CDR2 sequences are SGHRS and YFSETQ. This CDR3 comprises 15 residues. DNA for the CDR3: TGCGCCAGCAGCTACAACGACAGGGGCACCGGGGAGCTGTTTTTT. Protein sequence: CASSYNDRGTGELFF.

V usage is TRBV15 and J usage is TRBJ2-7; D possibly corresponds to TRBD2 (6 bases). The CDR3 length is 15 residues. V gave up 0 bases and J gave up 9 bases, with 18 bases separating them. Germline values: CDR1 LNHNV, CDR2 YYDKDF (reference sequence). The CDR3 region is CATSRDRTTIIGQYF. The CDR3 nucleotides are TGTGCCACCAGCAGAGACCGGACTACTATCATAGGGCAGTACTTC.

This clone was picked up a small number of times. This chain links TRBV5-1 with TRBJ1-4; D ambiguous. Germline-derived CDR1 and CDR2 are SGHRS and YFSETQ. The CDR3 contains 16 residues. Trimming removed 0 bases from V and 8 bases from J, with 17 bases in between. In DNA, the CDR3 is TGCGCCAGCAGCTTGGACGGGCTCCGCGAGTCCGAAAAACTGTTTTTT. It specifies CASSLDGLRESEKLFF.

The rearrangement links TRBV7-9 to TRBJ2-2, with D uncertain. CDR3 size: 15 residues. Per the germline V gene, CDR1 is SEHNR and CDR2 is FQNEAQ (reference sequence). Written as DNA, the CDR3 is TGTGTCACGCCTCCCGGTTTGGCGACCACCGGGGAGCTGTTTTTT. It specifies CVTPPGLATTGELFF.

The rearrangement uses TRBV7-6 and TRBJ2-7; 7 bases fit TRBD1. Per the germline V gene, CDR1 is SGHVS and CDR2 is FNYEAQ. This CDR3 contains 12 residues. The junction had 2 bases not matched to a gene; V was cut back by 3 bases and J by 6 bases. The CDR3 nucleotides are TGTGCCAGCAGCTTGAGACAGGGCGAGCAGTACTTC. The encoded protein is CASSLRQGEQYF.

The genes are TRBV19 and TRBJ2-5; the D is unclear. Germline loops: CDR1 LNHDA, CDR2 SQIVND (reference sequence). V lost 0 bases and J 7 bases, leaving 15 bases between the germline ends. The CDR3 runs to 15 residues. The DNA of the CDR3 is TGTGCCAGTAGTATAGAGGCCAGGCCGGTCGGGACCCAGTACTTC. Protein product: CASSIEARPVGTQYF. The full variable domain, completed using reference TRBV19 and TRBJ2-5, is DGGITQSPKYLFRKEGQNVTLSCEQNLNHDAMYWYRQDPGQGLRLIYYSQIVNDFQKGDIAEGYSVSREKKESFPLTVTSAQKNPTAFYLCASSIEARPVGTQYFGPGTRLLVL.

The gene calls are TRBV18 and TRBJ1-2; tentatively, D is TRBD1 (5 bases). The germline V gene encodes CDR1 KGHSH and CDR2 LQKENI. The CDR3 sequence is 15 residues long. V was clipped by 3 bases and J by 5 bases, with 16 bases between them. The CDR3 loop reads CASSPSGGTEYGYTF. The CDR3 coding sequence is TGTGCCAGCTCACCTTCCGGTGGGACCGAATATGGCTACACCTTC.

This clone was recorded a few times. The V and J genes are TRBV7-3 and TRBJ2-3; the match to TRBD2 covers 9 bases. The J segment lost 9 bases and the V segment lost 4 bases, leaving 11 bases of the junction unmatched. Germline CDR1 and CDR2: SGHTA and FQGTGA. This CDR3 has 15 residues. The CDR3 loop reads CASSSTGLSGGTQYF. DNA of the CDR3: TGTGCCAGCAGCTCTACGGGACTTAGCGGGGGAACGCAGTATTTT.

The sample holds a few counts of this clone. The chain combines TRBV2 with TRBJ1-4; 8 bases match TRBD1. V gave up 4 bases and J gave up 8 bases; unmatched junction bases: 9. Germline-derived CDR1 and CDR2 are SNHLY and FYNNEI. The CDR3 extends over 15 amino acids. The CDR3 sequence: CASSGLRGPGEKLFF. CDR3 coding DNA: TGTGCCAGCAGTGGGCTCAGGGGGCCGGGAGAAAAACTGTTTTTT.